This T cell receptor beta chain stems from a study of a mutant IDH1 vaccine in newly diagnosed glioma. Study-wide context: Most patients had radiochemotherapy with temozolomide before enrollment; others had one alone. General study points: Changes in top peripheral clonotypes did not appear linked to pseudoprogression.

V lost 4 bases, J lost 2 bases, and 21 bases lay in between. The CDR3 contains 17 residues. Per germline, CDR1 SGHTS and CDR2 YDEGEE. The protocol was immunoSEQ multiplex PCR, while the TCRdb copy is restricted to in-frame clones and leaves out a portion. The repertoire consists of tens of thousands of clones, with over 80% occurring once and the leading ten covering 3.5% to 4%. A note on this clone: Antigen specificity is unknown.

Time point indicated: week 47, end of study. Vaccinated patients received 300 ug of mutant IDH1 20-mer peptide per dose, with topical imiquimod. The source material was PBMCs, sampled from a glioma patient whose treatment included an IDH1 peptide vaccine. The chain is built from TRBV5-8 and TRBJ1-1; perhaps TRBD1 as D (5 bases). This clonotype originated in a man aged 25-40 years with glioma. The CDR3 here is CASSPPGAGSFNTEAFF. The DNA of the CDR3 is TGTGCCAGCAGCCCTCCCGGGGCAGGTTCCTTCAACACTGAAGCTTTCTTT.